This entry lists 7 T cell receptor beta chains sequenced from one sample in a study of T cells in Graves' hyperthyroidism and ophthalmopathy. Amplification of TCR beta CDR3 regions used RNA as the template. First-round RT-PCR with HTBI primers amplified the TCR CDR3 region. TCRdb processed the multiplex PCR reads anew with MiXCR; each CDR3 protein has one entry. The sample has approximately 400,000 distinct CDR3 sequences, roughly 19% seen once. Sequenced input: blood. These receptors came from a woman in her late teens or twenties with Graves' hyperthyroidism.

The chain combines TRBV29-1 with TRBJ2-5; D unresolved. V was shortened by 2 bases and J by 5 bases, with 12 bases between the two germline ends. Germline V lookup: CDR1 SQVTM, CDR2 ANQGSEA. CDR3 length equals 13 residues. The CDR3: CSVERQPGETQYF. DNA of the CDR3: TGCAGCGTTGAAAGGCAGCCCGGGGAGACCCAGTACTTC.

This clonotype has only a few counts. The CDR3 protein is CASSLFEGMEAFF. The CDR3 nucleotides read TGTGCCAGCAGCTTATTTGAGGGGATGGAAGCTTTCTTT. The chain has TRBV11-2 and TRBJ1-1, with D perhaps TRBD1 (5 bases). CDR3 length: 13 amino acids. CDR1 and CDR2 (germline): SGHAT, FQNNGV. Trimming took off 2 bases at V and 8 bases at J, with 12 bases between the two ends.

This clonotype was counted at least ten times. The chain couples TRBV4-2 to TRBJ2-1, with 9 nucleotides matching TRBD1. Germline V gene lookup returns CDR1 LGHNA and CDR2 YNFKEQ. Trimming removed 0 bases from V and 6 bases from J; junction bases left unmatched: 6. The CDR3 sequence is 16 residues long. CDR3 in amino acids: CASSQDPGQGVNEQFF. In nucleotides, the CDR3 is TGTGCCAGCAGCCAAGACCCGGGACAGGGAGTCAATGAGCAGTTCTTC.

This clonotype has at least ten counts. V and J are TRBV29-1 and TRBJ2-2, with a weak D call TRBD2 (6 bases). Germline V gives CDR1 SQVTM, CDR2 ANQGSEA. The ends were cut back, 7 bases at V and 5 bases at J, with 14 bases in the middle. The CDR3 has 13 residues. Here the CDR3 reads CSGSGGYTGELFF. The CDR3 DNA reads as TGCAGCGGTAGCGGTGGCTATACCGGGGAGCTGTTTTTT.

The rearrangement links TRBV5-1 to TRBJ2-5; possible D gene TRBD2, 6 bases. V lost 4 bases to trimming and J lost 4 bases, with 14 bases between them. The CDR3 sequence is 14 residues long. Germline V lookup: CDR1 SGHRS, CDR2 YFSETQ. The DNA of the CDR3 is TGCGCCAGCAGCCCCGGGACTTATGGAGAGACCCAGTACTTC. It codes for CASSPGTYGETQYF.

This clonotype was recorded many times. CDR3 in DNA: TGCAGTGCCGGGGACGAGGCCAACGTCCTGACTTTC. Translated: CSAGDEANVLTF. The genes are TRBV20-1 and TRBJ2-6; D might be TRBD1 or TRBD2, each matching 5 bases. CDR1 is DFQATT, CDR2 SNEGSKA, per germline (reference sequence). The ends were cut back, 6 bases at V and 6 bases at J, with 9 bases in the middle. The CDR3 covers 12 residues.

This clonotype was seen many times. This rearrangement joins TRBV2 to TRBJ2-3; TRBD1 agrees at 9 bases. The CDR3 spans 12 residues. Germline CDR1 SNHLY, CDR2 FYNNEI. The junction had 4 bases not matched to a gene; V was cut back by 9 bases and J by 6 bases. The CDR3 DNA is TGTGCCAGTGGGACAGGGCCCGATACGCAGTATTTT. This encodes CASGTGPDTQYF.